This T cell receptor (beta chain) was recorded in a study of T cell repertoires in cytomegalovirus infection. Study as a whole: Recently identified HLA-C-restricted CMV epitopes were among the peptides used. CMV infection and matching HLA type were both indicated by public TCR beta signatures. Regarding the study as a whole: HLA-C-restricted, CMV-specific TCR beta clonotypes were dominant ex vivo. The cumulative frequency of public TCR beta families distinguished individuals who carried CMV together with the relevant HLA.

This clonotype was observed many times. Its antigen remains unknown. V was pared by 2 bases and J by 0 bases, with 5 bases of the junction left unmatched. Germline V gene lookup returns CDR1 SGHTA and CDR2 FQGNSA. The CDR3 contains 16 residues. TCRdb re-called the reads through MiXCR, storing one row per CDR3 protein. Seen here are some 940,000 distinct CDR3 sequences, about 33% observed once, and the top ten hold roughly 12%. The origin of this receptor is a human donor in good health (CMV status not recorded). Some clones in this sample may be carry-over from other donors' samples. The sample was cultured CD8+ T cells from PBMCs, taken from culture after CMV antigen stimulation. The rearrangement uses TRBV7-2 and TRBJ1-2; 8 positions match TRBD1. The CDR3 DNA follows: TGTGCCAGCAGCTTATCCCGGACAGGGACTAACTATGGCTACACCTTC. Its protein is CASSLSRTGTNYGYTF.